Listed below are T cell receptor beta chains from one sample, sequenced in a study of control samples from healthy donors and cancer patients. Profiling relied on immunoSEQ multiplex PCR, and the TCRdb table lists in-frame clones only, not all of them. The sample holds around 130,000 clones; about 92% are singletons and the top ten take 1.7%. The source material was PBMCs. These receptors came from a man aged 50-60 years with head and neck cancer. The CDR3 runs from the conserved cysteine through the conserved F or W. A D gene is named only where the DNA matches it firmly.

CDR3 protein: CASKTAGGRSYEQYF; CDR3 DNA: TGTGCCAGCAAGACGGCCGGGGGCCGGTCCTACGAGCAGTACTTC; D gene: .; J gene: TRBJ2-7; V gene: TRBV2
CDR3 protein: CASSGLGVTSYNEQFF; CDR3 DNA: TGTGCCAGCAGTGGGCTGGGGGTGACCTCCTACAATGAGCAGTTCTTC; D gene: .; J gene: TRBJ2-1; V gene: TRBV28
CDR3 protein: CASSLDTDTQYF; CDR3 DNA: TGTGCCAGCAGCCTAGATACAGATACGCAGTATTTT; D gene: .; J gene: TRBJ2-3; V gene: TRBV7-2
CDR3 protein: CASKGDRGTEAFF; CDR3 DNA: TGCGCCAGCAAAGGCGACAGGGGCACTGAAGCTTTCTTT; D gene: TRBD1; J gene: TRBJ1-1; V gene: TRBV5-1
CDR3 protein: CALGAVAGFYEQYF; CDR3 DNA: TGTGCCCTAGGAGCGGTGGCCGGGTTCTACGAGCAGTACTTC; D gene: .; J gene: TRBJ2-7; V gene: TRBV30
CDR3 protein: CASAKQGTYNEQFF; CDR3 DNA: TGTGCCAGCGCGAAACAGGGGACCTACAATGAGCAGTTCTTC; D gene: TRBD1; J gene: TRBJ2-1; V gene: TRBV19
CDR3 protein: CASSLADRTEAFF; CDR3 DNA: TGCGCCAGCAGCTTGGCTGACCGGACTGAAGCTTTCTTT; D gene: .; J gene: TRBJ1-1; V gene: TRBV5-1
CDR3 protein: CATSSPPGLAGSNEQFF; CDR3 DNA: TGTGCCACCAGCAGCCCCCCGGGACTAGCGGGGTCGAATGAGCAGTTCTTC; D gene: TRBD2; J gene: TRBJ2-1; V gene: TRBV15
CDR3 protein: CASSPMGQGNSNQPQHF; CDR3 DNA: TGTGCCAGCTCCCCTATGGGACAGGGGAATAGCAATCAGCCCCAGCATTTT; D gene: TRBD1; J gene: TRBJ1-5; V gene: TRBV18
CDR3 protein: CASSLVAGGGTDTQYF; CDR3 DNA: TGCGCCAGCAGCTTGGTTGCGGGGGGCGGCACAGATACGCAGTATTTT; D gene: TRBD2; J gene: TRBJ2-3; V gene: TRBV5-1